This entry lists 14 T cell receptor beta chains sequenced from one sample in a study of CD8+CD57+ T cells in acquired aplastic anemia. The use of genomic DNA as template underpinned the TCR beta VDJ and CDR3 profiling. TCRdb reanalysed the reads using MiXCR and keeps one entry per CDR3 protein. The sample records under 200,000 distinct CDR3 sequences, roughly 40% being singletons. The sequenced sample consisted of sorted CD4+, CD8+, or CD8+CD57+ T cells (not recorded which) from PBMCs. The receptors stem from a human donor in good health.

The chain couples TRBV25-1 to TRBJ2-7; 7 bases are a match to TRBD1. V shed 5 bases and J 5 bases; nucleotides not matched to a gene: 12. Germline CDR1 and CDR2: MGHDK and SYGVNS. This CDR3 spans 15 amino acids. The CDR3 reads CASSQTGQGEHEQYF. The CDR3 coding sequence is TGTGCCAGCAGTCAGACAGGGCAGGGTGAGCACGAGCAGTACTTC.

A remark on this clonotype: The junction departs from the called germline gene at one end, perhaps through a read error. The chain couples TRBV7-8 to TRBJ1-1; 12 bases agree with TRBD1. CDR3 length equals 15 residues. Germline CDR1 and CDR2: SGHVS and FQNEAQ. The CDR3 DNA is TGTGCCAGCAGCTACGGTATACCTCCGGGACAGGGGGCCTCGTTT. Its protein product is CASSYGIPPGQGASF.

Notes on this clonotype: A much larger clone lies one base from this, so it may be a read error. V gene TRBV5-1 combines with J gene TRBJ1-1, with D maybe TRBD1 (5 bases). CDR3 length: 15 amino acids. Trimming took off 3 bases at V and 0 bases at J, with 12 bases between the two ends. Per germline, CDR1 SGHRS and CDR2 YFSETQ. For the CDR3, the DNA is TGCGCCAGCAGCTACCGACAGATCTTGAACACTGAAGCTTTCTTT. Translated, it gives CASSYRQILNTEAFF.

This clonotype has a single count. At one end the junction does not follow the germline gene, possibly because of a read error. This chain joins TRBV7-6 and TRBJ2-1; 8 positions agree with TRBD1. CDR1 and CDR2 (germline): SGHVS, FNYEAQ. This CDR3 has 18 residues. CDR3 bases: TGTGCTAGCAGCTTAGCGCCAACCCGGACAGGGAAGGGCAATGAGCAGTTCTTC. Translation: CASSLAPTRTGKGNEQFF.

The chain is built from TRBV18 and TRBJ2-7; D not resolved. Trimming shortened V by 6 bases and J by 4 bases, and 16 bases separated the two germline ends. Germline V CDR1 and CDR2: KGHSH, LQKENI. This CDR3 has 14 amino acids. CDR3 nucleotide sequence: TGTGCCAGCTCTCTCCAGGATACTAAGTACGAGCAGTACTTC. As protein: CASSLQDTKYEQYF. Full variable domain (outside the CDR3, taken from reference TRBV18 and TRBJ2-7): NAGVMQNPRHLVRRRGQEARLRCSPMKGHSHVYWYRQLPEEGLKFMVYLQKENIIDESGMPKERFSAEFPKEGPSILRIQQVVRGDSAAYFCASSLQDTKYEQYFGPGTRLTVT.

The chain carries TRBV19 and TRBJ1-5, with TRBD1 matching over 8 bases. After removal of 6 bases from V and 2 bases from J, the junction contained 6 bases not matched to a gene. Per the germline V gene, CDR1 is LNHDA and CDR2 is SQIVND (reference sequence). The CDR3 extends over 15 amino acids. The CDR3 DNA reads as TGTGCCAGTAGGATACAGGGGGTAGGCAATCAGCCCCAGCATTTT. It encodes CASRIQGVGNQPQHF.

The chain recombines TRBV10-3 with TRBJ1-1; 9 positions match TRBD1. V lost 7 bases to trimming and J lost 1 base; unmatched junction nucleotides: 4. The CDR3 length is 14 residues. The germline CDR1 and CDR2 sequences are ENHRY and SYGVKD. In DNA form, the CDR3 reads TGTGCCATCATGACAGGGGGACCGAACACTGAAGCTTTCTTT. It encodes CAIMTGGPNTEAFF.

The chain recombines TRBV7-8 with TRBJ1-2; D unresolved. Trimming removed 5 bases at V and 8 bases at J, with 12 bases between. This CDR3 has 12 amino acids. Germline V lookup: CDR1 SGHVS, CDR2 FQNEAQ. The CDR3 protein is CASSTTLGGYTF. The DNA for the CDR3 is TGTGCCAGCAGCACCACCCTGGGGGGCTACACCTTC. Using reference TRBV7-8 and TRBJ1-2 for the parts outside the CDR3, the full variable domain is GAGVSQSPRYKVAKRGQDVALRCDPISGHVSLFWYQQALGQGPEFLTYFQNEAQLDKSGLPSDRFFAERPEGSVSTLKIQRTQQEDSAVYLCASSTTLGGYTFGSGTRLTVV.

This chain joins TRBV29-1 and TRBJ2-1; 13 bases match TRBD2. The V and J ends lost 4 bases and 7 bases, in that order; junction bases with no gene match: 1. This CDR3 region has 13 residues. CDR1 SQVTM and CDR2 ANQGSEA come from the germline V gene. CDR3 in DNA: TGCAGCGTTGTGACTAGCGGGAGGAATGAGCAGTTCTTC. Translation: CSVVTSGRNEQFF.

The CDR3 is CASRGRMNTEAFF. The CDR3 nucleotides read TGTGCCAGCAGGGGACGGATGAACACTGAAGCTTTCTTT. V gene TRBV6-1 combines with J gene TRBJ1-1, with D possibly TRBD1 on 5 matching bases. CDR3 length equals 13 residues. The V end was cut by 6 bases, the J end by 0 bases, with 8 bases between. CDR1 and CDR2 (germline): MNHNS, SASEGT.

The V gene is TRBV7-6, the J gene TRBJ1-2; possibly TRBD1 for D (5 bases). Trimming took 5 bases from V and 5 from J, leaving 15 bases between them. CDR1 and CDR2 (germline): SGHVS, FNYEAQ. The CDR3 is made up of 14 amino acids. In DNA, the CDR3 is TGTGCCAGCAGCCTGACCCTGGGGGGTTATGGCTACACCTTC. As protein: CASSLTLGGYGYTF.

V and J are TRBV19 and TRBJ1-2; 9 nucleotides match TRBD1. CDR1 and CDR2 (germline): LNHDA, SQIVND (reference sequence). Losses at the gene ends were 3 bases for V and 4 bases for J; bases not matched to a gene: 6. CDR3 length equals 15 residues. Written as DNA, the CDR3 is TGTGCCAGTAGTATCCCGACAGGGGGGGGCTATGGCTACACCTTC. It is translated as CASSIPTGGGYGYTF.

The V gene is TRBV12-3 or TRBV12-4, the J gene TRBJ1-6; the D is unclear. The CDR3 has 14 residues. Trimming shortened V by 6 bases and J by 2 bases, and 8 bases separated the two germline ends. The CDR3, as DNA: TGTGCCAGCAGCTTCACAACCTATAATTCACCCCTCCACTTT. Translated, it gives CASSFTTYNSPLHF.

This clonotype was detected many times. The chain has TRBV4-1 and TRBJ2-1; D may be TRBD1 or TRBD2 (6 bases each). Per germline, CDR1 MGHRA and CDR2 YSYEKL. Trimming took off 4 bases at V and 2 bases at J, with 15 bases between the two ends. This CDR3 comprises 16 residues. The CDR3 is CASSPRVEGAYNEQFF. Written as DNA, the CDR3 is TGCGCCAGCAGCCCTAGGGTGGAGGGGGCCTACAATGAGCAGTTCTTC.